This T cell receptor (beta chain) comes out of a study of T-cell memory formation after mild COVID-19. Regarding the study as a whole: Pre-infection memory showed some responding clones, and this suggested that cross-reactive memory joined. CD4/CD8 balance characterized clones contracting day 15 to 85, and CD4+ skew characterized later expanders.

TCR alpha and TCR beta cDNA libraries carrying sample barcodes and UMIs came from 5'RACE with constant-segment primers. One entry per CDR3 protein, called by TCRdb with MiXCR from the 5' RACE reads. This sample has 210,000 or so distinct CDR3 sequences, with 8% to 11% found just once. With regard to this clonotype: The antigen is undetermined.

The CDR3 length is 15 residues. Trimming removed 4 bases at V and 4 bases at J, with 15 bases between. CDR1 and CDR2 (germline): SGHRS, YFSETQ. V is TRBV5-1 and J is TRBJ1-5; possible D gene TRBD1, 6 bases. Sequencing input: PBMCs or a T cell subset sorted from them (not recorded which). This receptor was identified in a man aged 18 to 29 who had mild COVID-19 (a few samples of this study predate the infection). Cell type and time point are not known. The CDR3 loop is CASSPSTGYNQPQHF. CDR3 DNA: TGCGCCAGCAGCCCCAGCACAGGGTATAATCAGCCCCAGCATTTT.